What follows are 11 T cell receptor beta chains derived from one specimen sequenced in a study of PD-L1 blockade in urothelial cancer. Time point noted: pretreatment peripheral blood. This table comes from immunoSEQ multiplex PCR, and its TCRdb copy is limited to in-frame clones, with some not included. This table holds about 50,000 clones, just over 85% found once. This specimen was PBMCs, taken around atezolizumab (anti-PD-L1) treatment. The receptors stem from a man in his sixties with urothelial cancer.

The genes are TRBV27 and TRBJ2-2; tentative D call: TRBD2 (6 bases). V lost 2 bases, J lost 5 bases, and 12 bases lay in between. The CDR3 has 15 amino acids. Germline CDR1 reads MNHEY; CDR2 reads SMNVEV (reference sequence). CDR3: CASSLNPAGTGELFF. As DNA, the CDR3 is TGTGCCAGCAGTTTAAACCCTGCGGGAACCGGGGAGCTGTTTTTT.

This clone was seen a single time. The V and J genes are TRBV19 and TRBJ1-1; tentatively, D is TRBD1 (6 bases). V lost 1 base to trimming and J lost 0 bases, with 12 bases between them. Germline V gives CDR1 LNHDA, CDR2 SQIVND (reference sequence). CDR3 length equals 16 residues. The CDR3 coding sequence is TGTGCCAGTAGTATAGGTGCAGGGGTTTTGAACACTGAAGCTTTCTTT. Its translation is CASSIGAGVLNTEAFF.

The CDR3 is CASREREGLGELFF. Here the CDR3 DNA reads TGTGCCAGTCGGGAGCGGGAGGGCTTGGGGGAGCTGTTTTTT. The chain employs TRBV19 and TRBJ2-2; 10 nucleotides match TRBD2. The germline V gene has CDR1 LNHDA and CDR2 SQIVND (reference sequence). CDR3 size: 14 residues. The V segment lost 8 bases and the J segment 8 bases; nucleotides outside the gene matches: 8.

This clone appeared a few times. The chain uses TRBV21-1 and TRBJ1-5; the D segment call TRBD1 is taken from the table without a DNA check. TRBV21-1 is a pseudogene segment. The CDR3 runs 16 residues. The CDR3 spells CASSKVRGTGYQPQHF. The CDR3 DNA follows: TGTGCCAGCAGCAAAGTTCGGGGGACAGGGTATCAGCCCCAGCATTTT.

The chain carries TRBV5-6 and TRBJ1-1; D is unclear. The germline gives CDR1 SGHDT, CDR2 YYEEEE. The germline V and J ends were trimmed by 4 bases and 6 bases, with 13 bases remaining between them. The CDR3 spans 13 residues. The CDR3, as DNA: TGTGCCAGCAGCGCCGGGAGGAGATCTGAAGCTTTCTTT. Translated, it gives CASSAGRRSEAFF.

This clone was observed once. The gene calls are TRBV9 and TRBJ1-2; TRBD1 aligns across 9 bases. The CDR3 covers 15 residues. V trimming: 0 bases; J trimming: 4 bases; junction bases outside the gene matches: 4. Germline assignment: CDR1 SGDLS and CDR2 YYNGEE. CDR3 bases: TGTGCCAGCAGCGTAGAAGGGGACAGGGCCTATGGCTACACCTTC. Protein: CASSVEGDRAYGYTF.

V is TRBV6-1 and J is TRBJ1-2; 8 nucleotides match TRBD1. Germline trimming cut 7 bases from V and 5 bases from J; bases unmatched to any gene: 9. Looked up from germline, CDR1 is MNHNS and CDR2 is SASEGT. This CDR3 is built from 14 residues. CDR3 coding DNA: TGTGCCAGCACTTTTACAGGGGGGTCTTATGGCTACACCTTC. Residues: CASTFTGGSYGYTF.

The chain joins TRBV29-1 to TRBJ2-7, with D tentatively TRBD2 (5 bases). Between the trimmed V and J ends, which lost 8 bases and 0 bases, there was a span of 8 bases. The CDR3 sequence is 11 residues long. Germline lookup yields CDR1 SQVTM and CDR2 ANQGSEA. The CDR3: CSIRDSYEQYF. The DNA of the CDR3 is TGCAGCATCCGGGACTCCTACGAGCAGTACTTC.

The CDR3 DNA sequence: TGTGCCAGCAGCCTTGAGGGCCTTAGCACAGATACGCAGTATTTT. This sequence encodes CASSLEGLSTDTQYF. The chain links TRBV9 to TRBJ2-3; possibly TRBD2 for D (5 bases). CDR3 length: 15 residues. Trimming stripped 4 bases from V and 0 bases from J, with 12 bases between. Per germline, CDR1 SGDLS and CDR2 YYNGEE.

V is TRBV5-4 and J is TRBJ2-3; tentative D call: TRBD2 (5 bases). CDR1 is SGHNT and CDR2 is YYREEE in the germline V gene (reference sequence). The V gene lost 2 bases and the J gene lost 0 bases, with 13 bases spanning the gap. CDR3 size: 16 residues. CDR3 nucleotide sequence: TGTGCCAGCAGCTTCCTCGTCCGGACTAGCACAGATACGCAGTATTTT. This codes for CASSFLVRTSTDTQYF. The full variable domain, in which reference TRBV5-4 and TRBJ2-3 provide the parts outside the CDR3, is ETGVTQSPTHLIKTRGQQVTLRCSSQSGHNTVSWYQQALGQGPQFIFQYYREEENGRGNFPPRFSGLQFPNYSSELNVNALELDDSALYLCASSFLVRTSTDTQYFGPGTRLTVL.

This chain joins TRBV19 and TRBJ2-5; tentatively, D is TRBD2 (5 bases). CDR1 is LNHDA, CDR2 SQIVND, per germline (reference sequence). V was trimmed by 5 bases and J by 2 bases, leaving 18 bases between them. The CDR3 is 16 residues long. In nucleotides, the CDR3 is TGTGCCAGTAGTTCCCACGGGGATTTGGCGCAAGAGACCCAGTACTTC. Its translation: CASSSHGDLAQETQYF. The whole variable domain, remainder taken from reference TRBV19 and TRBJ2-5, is DGGITQSPKYLFRKEGQNVTLSCEQNLNHDAMYWYRQDPGQGLRLIYYSQIVNDFQKGDIAEGYSVSREKKESFPLTVTSAQKNPTAFYLCASSSHGDLAQETQYFGPGTRLLVL.